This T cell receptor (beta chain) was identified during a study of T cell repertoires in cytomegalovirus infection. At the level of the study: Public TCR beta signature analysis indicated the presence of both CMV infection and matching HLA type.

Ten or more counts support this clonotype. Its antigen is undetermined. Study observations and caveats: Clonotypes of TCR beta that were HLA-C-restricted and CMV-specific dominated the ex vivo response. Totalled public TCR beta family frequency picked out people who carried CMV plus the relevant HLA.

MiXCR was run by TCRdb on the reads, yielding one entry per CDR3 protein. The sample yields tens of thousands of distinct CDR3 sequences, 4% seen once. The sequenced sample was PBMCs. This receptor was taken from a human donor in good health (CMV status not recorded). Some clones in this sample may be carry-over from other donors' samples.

Written as DNA, the CDR3 is TGTGCCAGCAGCCCCGAACCGGGAGCCCAAGAGACCCAGTACTTC. Its translation is CASSPEPGAQETQYF. The chain has TRBV7-2 and TRBJ2-5, with D possibly TRBD2 on 6 matching bases. Germline loops: CDR1 SGHTA, CDR2 FQGNSA. Deletions cut 5 bases from V and 1 base from J, with 14 bases between. The CDR3 has 15 residues.